Presented here are 32 T cell receptor beta chains from one specimen sequenced in a study of cytomegalovirus exposure and HLA in healthy donors. Measured with immunoSEQ multiplex PCR; TCRdb has only the in-frame clones, and not every one. The sample lists about 130,000 clones, around 90% occurring once. Material: PBMCs. Every receptor here comes from a woman under 40 in good health and CMV-seropositive.

The chain joins TRBV4-2 to TRBJ2-1; 11 bases line up with TRBD2. Germline CDR1 reads LGHNA; CDR2 reads YNFKEQ. The CDR3 consists of 16 residues. Trimming removed 1 base from V and 6 bases from J; junction bases left unmatched: 5. The CDR3 DNA reads TGTGCCAGCAGCCAAGCCCTAGCGGGGGGCCTCAATGAGCAGTTCTTC. Encoded protein: CASSQALAGGLNEQFF.

The chain uses TRBV5-6 and TRBJ1-1; D is unresolved. Germline lookup yields CDR1 SGHDT and CDR2 YYEEEE. Trimming removed 6 bases at V and 2 bases at J, with 5 bases between. The CDR3 runs 11 residues. DNA for the CDR3: TGTGCCAGCACCTACAACACTGAAGCTTTCTTT. Residues: CASTYNTEAFF.

The chain is built from TRBV28 and TRBJ1-2; D call uncertain. Per germline, CDR1 MDHEN and CDR2 SYDVKM. The CDR3 loop spans 16 amino acids. V was clipped by 5 bases and J by 0 bases, with 16 bases between them. For the CDR3, the DNA is TGTGCCAGCAGTCGGGTTGGGCCCGGGGCTAACTATGGCTACACCTTC. Amino acids: CASSRVGPGANYGYTF.

The V and J genes are TRBV28 and TRBJ2-1; weak D call: TRBD2 (7 bases). CDR3 length: 14 amino acids. V lost 3 bases and J lost 7, with 13 bases in between. CDR1 and CDR2 (germline): MDHEN, SYDVKM. The CDR3 loop is CASSFDRGANEQFF. The CDR3 DNA follows: TGTGCCAGCAGTTTTGACCGGGGGGCAAATGAGCAGTTCTTC.

The chain carries TRBV2 and TRBJ2-1, with TRBD1 as a possible D gene (6 bases). Germline values: CDR1 SNHLY, CDR2 FYNNEI. The CDR3 contains 14 residues. Deletions cut 5 bases from V and 4 bases from J, with 12 bases between. This CDR3 reads CASSYRDGYNEQFF. The CDR3 DNA follows: TGTGCCAGCAGTTACAGGGACGGATACAATGAGCAGTTCTTC.

The chain is built from TRBV6-6 and TRBJ1-4; D ambiguous. Germline V gene sequence: CDR1 MNHNY, CDR2 SVGAGI (reference sequence). Trimming pared 7 bases from V and 5 bases from J, leaving 17 bases between. The CDR3 is 15 residues long. CDR3 coding DNA: TGTGCCAGCACCTACCGGCGGGTCTCGAATGAAAAACTGTTTTTT. Its protein is CASTYRRVSNEKLFF.

The V call is TRBV7-8, the J call TRBJ1-2; no firm D call. The germline V gene has CDR1 SGHVS and CDR2 FQNEAQ. The CDR3 sequence is 13 residues long. V lost 3 bases to trimming and J lost 9 bases, with 14 bases between them. The CDR3 is CASSLGRGSSYTF. The DNA for the CDR3 is TGTGCCAGCAGCTTGGGGAGAGGGAGTAGCTACACCTTC.

The V gene is TRBV27, the J gene TRBJ2-7, with D possibly matching TRBD2 (5 bases). Germline values: CDR1 MNHEY, CDR2 SMNVEV (reference sequence). The CDR3 runs 13 residues. V lost 2 bases and J 3 bases, leaving 8 bases between the germline ends. The CDR3 sequence: CASSLAAGYEQYF. The DNA for the CDR3 is TGTGCCAGCAGTTTAGCGGCGGGCTACGAGCAGTACTTC.

This rearrangement joins TRBV5-6 to TRBJ2-5; 8 nucleotides agree with TRBD1. After removal of 0 bases from V and 1 base from J, the junction contained 2 bases not matched to a gene. This CDR3 region has 15 residues. CDR1 is SGHDT and CDR2 is YYEEEE in the germline V gene. This CDR3 reads CASSLVTGGQETQYF. The CDR3 DNA reads as TGTGCCAGCAGCTTGGTCACAGGGGGCCAAGAGACCCAGTACTTC.

The V gene is TRBV9, the J gene TRBJ2-1, with TRBD2 matching over 10 bases. Germline V gene sequence: CDR1 SGDLS, CDR2 YYNGEE. The CDR3 consists of 16 residues. J was trimmed by 3 bases and V by 4 bases; bases with no gene match: 7. DNA of the CDR3: TGTGCCAGCAGCTCCAGACTAGCGGGTTTCTACAATGAGCAGTTCTTC. Protein: CASSSRLAGFYNEQFF.

The rearrangement links TRBV29-1 to TRBJ2-6; 7 bases match TRBD2. Germline-derived CDR1 and CDR2 are SQVTM and ANQGSEA. The V segment lost 3 bases and the J segment 0 bases; nucleotides outside the gene matches: 8. The CDR3 runs 17 residues. Here the CDR3 reads CSVDRLAEDSGANVLTF. Here the CDR3 DNA reads TGCAGCGTTGATAGGCTAGCGGAAGACTCTGGGGCCAACGTCCTGACTTTC.

The chain is built from TRBV5-1 and TRBJ2-7, with 11 bases lining up with TRBD1. The CDR3 contains 15 residues. The germline V gene encodes CDR1 SGHRS and CDR2 YFSETQ. V lost 4 bases, J lost 5 bases, and 8 bases stayed unmatched. The CDR3 here is CASSRPGTGGNEQYF. The DNA of the CDR3 is TGCGCCAGCAGCCGTCCCGGGACAGGGGGAAACGAGCAGTACTTC.

V and J are TRBV2 and TRBJ1-5, with no clear D. CDR3 length equals 13 residues. With 8 bases removed from V and 6 bases from J, the gap between germline ends came to 14 bases. Germline values: CDR1 SNHLY, CDR2 FYNNEI. CDR3 DNA: TGTGCCAGCCGGGGAGGGATGCTTCAGCCCCAGCATTTT. Its protein is CASRGGMLQPQHF.

The chain is built from TRBV2 and TRBJ2-7; the D is unclear. V gave up 1 base and J gave up 3 bases, with 13 bases separating them. CDR1 and CDR2 from the germline V gene are SNHLY and FYNNEI. This CDR3 contains 15 residues. The CDR3 bases are TGTGCCAGCAGTGAAGGAGTGGTGTCCTTCTACGAGCAGTACTTC. This translates into CASSEGVVSFYEQYF.

The V and J genes are TRBV2 and TRBJ2-1, with 13 bases aligning to TRBD2. The CDR3 is made up of 13 amino acids. J lost 8 bases, V lost 10 bases, and 5 bases had no gene match. CDR1 is SNHLY and CDR2 is FYNNEI in the germline V gene. CDR3 in amino acids: CATGLAGEYEQFF. For the CDR3, the DNA is TGTGCCACCGGACTAGCGGGAGAATATGAGCAGTTCTTC.

The chain combines TRBV7-9 with TRBJ2-7; D is possibly TRBD1 (6 bases). Germline values: CDR1 SEHNR, CDR2 FQNEAQ (reference sequence). The CDR3 spans 13 residues. Deletions cut 4 bases from V and 3 bases from J, with 10 bases between. The CDR3 coding sequence is TGTGCCAGCAGCTCGGACAGTTACTACGAGCAGTACTTC. This sequence encodes CASSSDSYYEQYF.

The chain couples TRBV9 to TRBJ1-5; D possibly corresponds to TRBD1 (5 bases). The germline V gene encodes CDR1 SGDLS and CDR2 YYNGEE. This CDR3 is 14 amino acids long. Between the trimmed V and J ends, which lost 2 bases and 2 bases, there was a span of 8 bases. The CDR3 nucleotides read TGTGCCAGCAGCGTGGGGGGTGGCAATCAGCCCCAGCATTTT. Translating it yields CASSVGGGNQPQHF.

This clone was seen just once. The junction shows a germline mismatch at one end, possibly a read error. The chain carries TRBV4-1 and TRBJ2-2; 7 nucleotides line up with TRBD1. The germline gives CDR1 MGHRA, CDR2 YSYEKL. The CDR3 loop spans 12 amino acids. The chain's CDR3 is CASSQRPGGLFF. The CDR3 nucleotides are TGCGCCAGCAGCCAACGACCAGGGGGGCTGTTTTTT.

This sequence joins TRBV2 and TRBJ2-2, with TRBD2 as a possible D gene (6 bases). CDR1 and CDR2 from the germline V gene are SNHLY and FYNNEI. This CDR3 comprises 14 residues. The V gene lost 5 bases and the J gene lost 3 bases, with 10 bases spanning the gap. CDR3 protein: CASSYGGDTGELFF. Here the CDR3 DNA reads TGTGCCAGCAGTTACGGGGGAGACACCGGGGAGCTGTTTTTT.

The chain joins TRBV29-1 to TRBJ2-3, with a possible D match to TRBD1 (5 bases). The germline gives CDR1 SQVTM, CDR2 ANQGSEA. The CDR3 length is 15 residues. Trimming cost V 5 bases and J 8 bases, with 23 bases left between them. The CDR3 sequence is CSVSAGYSVGGTQYF. The CDR3 nucleotides are TGCAGCGTTTCCGCAGGGTACTCGGTGGGCGGTACGCAGTATTTT.

The CDR3 DNA follows: TGTGCCAGCAGCTTAGCGCGACTTAAGGGCTACACCTTC. Residues: CASSLARLKGYTF. The rearrangement joins TRBV7-9 to TRBJ1-2; D ambiguous. The CDR3 is 13 residues long. Trimming pared 0 bases from V and 8 bases from J, leaving 10 bases between. Per germline, CDR1 SEHNR and CDR2 FQNEAQ (reference sequence).

This chain links TRBV5-1 with TRBJ2-3; maybe TRBD1 (5 bases). The CDR3 runs to 15 residues. V gave up 3 bases and J gave up 5 bases, with 16 bases separating them. Germline V CDR1 and CDR2: SGHRS, YFSETQ. This CDR3 reads CASSYFSQTGDTQYF. The CDR3 nucleotides read TGCGCCAGCAGCTATTTCAGCCAAACAGGAGATACGCAGTATTTT.

The V gene is TRBV2, the J gene TRBJ2-1; 7 bases line up with TRBD2. Trimming took 5 bases from V and 5 from J; bases not matched to a gene: 12. The germline CDR1 and CDR2 sequences are SNHLY and FYNNEI. The CDR3 contains 16 residues. CDR3 in amino acids: CASSSERGPLDNEQFF. As DNA, the CDR3 is TGTGCCAGCAGTTCCGAGCGGGGCCCTCTGGACAATGAGCAGTTCTTC.

The genes are TRBV14 and TRBJ2-7; TRBD2 is a possible D gene (5 bases). Germline lookup yields CDR1 SGHDN and CDR2 FVKESK. V was clipped by 3 bases and J by 1 base, with 7 bases between them. The CDR3 is 13 amino acids. This CDR3 is CASSQGASYEQYF. In nucleotides, the CDR3 is TGTGCCAGCAGCCAGGGAGCTTCCTACGAGCAGTACTTC.

This clone was seen only once. J is TRBJ2-1 and V is TRBV5-1, with 7 bases aligning to TRBD1. J lost 3 bases, V lost 1 base, and 7 bases had no gene match. CDR1 and CDR2 from the germline V gene are SGHRS and YFSETQ. The CDR3 covers 16 residues. The CDR3 reads CASSLSPAGGYNEQFF. The CDR3 nucleotides are TGCGCCAGCAGCTTGTCTCCGGCAGGGGGCTACAATGAGCAGTTCTTC.

The chain combines TRBV10-2 with TRBJ1-1; D unresolved. Germline-derived CDR1 and CDR2 are WSHSY and SAAADI. The ends were cut back, 0 bases at V and 2 bases at J, with 7 bases in the middle. This CDR3 comprises 14 residues. As DNA, the CDR3 is TGCGCCAGCAGTGAGTCTTGGAGAAACACTGAAGCTTTCTTT. This sequence encodes CASSESWRNTEAFF.

This clone was seen just once. The rearrangement uses TRBV4-2 and TRBJ2-1, with TRBD1 identical over 8 bases. J lost 5 bases, V lost 2 bases, and 5 bases had no gene match. This CDR3 is built from 15 residues. CDR1 LGHNA and CDR2 YNFKEQ come from the germline V gene. Here the CDR3 reads CASSQFGQGDNEQFF. The CDR3 DNA is TGTGCCAGCAGCCAATTCGGACAGGGCGACAATGAGCAGTTCTTC.

This clone was seen a single time. V gene TRBV5-5 combines with J gene TRBJ2-7; D not resolved. V shed 0 bases and J shed 4 bases, with 11 bases lying between them. The CDR3 spans 14 residues. Per germline, CDR1 SGHKS and CDR2 YYEKEE (reference sequence). DNA for the CDR3: TGTGCCAGCAGCTTGGGATCTGCTAGATACGAGCAGTACTTC. It is translated as CASSLGSARYEQYF.

J is TRBJ2-7 and V is TRBV28; TRBD1 aligns across 7 bases. In germline, CDR1 is MDHEN, CDR2 SYDVKM. Losses at the gene ends were 3 bases for V and 3 bases for J; bases not matched to a gene: 5. The CDR3 sequence is 14 residues long. CDR3 residues: CASSFNRDSYEQYF. The CDR3 DNA follows: TGTGCCAGCAGTTTTAACAGGGACAGCTACGAGCAGTACTTC.

In this sample, this clone turned up once. The chain employs TRBV18 and TRBJ2-5, with 8 bases lining up with TRBD1. CDR1 and CDR2 from the germline V gene are KGHSH and LQKENI. Trimming took 5 bases from V and 4 from J; bases not matched to a gene: 3. CDR3 length: 13 residues. CDR3 in amino acids: CASSGQGGETQYF. CDR3 nucleotides: TGTGCCAGCTCAGGACAGGGCGGAGAGACCCAGTACTTC.

The V gene is TRBV11-2, the J gene TRBJ2-7, with 8 bases aligning to TRBD1. The germline V gene encodes CDR1 SGHAT and CDR2 FQNNGV. Germline trimming cut 7 bases from V and 5 bases from J; bases unmatched to any gene: 10. The CDR3 extends over 14 amino acids. Here the CDR3 reads CASTLRTGIHEQYF. In DNA form, the CDR3 reads TGTGCCAGCACCCTCAGGACAGGGATCCACGAGCAGTACTTC.

This clone was detected only once. The chain recombines TRBV18 with TRBJ2-1, with TRBD2 matching over 10 bases. Germline CDR1 KGHSH, CDR2 LQKENI. After removal of 4 bases from V and 1 base from J, the junction contained 4 bases not matched to a gene. The CDR3 is 16 amino acids. The CDR3 spells CASSLNSGRSYNEQFF. CDR3 DNA sequence: TGTGCCAGCTCACTCAATAGCGGGAGGTCCTACAATGAGCAGTTCTTC.